The clone carrying this T cell receptor beta chain was counted a few times. What it recognizes is unknown. J lost 7 bases, V lost 5 bases, and 9 bases had no gene match. This CDR3 has 14 residues. This record comes from a study of CD8 T cells in ankylosing spondylitis. Whole-study results and caveats: It was reported that disease-linked clones were significantly enriched in matched ankylosing spondylitis synovial fluid.

It was by quantitative 5'-RACE with molecular barcodes that TCR beta libraries were made. Each CDR3 protein gets one entry after TCRdb re-called the 5' RACE reads with MiXCR. The table records around 280,000 distinct CDR3 sequences, roughly 20% of them present only once. The source of this sequence is a male donor with ankylosing spondylitis or in good health (not recorded which). The V call is TRBV12-3 or TRBV12-4, the J call TRBJ2-3, with 7 bases that match TRBD1. Material for sequencing was blood, either unsorted or a sorted T cell fraction (not recorded which). The CDR3 region is CASSPRQGRHTQYF. CDR3 in DNA: TGTGCCAGCAGTCCACGACAGGGACGACATACGCAGTATTTT.